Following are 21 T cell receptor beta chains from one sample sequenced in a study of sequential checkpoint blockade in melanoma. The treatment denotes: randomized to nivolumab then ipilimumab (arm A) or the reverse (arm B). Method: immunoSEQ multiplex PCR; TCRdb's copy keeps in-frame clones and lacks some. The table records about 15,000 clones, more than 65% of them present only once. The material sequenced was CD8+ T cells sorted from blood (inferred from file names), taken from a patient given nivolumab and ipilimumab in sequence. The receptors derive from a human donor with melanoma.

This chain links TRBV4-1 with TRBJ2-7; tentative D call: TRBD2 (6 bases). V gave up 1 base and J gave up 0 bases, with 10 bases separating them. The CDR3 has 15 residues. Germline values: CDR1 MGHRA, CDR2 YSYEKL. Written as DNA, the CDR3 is TGCGCCAGCAGCCAAGGCGGGGCAGCCTCCTACGAGCAGTACTTC. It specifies CASSQGGAASYEQYF.

The CDR3 reads CSASLMFEAFF. CDR3 DNA: TGCAGTGCTAGCCTAATGTTTGAAGCTTTCTTT. V usage is TRBV20-1 and J usage is TRBJ1-1; D uncertain. The ends were cut back, 3 bases at V and 7 bases at J, with 9 bases in the middle. This CDR3 comprises 11 residues. Germline CDR1 DFQATT, CDR2 SNEGSKA (reference sequence).

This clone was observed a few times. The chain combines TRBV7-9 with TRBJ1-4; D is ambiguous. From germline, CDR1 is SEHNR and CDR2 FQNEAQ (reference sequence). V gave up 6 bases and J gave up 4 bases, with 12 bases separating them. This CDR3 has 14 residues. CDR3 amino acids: CASRQGGNNEKLFF. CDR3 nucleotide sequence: TGTGCCAGCAGGCAAGGAGGGAATAATGAAAAACTGTTTTTT.

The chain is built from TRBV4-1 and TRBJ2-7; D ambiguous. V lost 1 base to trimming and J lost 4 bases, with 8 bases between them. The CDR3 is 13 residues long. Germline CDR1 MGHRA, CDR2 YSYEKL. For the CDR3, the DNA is TGCGCCAGCAGCCAAGCGGTACCGTACGAGCAGTACTTC. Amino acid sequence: CASSQAVPYEQYF.

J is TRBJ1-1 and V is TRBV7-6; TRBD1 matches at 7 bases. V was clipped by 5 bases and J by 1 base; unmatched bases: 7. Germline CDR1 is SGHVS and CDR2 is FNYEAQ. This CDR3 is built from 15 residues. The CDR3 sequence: CASSERQGRNTEAFF. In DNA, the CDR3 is TGTGCCAGCAGCGAAAGACAGGGTAGGAACACTGAAGCTTTCTTT.

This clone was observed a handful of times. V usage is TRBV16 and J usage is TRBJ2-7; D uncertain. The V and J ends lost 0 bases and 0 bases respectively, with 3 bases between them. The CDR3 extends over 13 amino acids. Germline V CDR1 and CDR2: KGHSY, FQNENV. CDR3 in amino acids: CASSQSYSYEQYF. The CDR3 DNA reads TGTGCCAGCAGCCAATCCTACTCCTACGAGCAGTACTTC.

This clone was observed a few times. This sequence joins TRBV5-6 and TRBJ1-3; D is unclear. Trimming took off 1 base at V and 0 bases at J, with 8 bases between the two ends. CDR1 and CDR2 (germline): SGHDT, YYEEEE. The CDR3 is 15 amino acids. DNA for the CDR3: TGTGCCAGCAGCTTGCTATCCCACTCTGGAAACACCATATATTTT. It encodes CASSLLSHSGNTIYF.

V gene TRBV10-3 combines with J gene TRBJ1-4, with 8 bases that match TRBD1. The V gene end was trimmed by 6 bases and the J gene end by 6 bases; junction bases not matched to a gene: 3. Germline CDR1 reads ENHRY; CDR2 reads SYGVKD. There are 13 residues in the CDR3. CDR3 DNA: TGTGCCATCAGGGCACAGGGGGATGAAAAACTGTTTTTT. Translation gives CAIRAQGDEKLFF.

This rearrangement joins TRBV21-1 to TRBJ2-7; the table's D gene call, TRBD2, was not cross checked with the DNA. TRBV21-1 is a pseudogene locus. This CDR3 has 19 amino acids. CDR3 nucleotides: TGTGCCAGCAGCAAAGAGCGTGGTAGGACTAGAACGACTCCTAAGGAGCAGTACTTC. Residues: CASSKERGRTRTTPKEQYF.

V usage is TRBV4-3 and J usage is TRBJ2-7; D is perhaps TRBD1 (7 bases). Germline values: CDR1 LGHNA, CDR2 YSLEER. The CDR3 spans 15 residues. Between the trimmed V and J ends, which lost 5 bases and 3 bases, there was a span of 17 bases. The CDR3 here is CASSSRQGLDYEQYF. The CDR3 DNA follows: TGCGCCAGCAGCTCCAGACAGGGACTTGACTACGAGCAGTACTTC.

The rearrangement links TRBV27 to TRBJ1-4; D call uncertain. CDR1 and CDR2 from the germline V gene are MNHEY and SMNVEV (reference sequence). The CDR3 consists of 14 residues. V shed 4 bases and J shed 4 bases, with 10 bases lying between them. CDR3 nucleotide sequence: TGTGCCAGCAGTTGGTACAATAATAATGAAAAACTGTTTTTT. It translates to CASSWYNNNEKLFF.

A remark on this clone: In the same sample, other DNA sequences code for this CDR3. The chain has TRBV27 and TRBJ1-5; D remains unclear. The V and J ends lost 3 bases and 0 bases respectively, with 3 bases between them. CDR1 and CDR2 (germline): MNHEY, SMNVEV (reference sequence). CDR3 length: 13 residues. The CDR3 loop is CASSFSSNQPQHF. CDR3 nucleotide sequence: TGTGCCAGCAGTTTTAGTAGCAATCAGCCCCAGCATTTT.

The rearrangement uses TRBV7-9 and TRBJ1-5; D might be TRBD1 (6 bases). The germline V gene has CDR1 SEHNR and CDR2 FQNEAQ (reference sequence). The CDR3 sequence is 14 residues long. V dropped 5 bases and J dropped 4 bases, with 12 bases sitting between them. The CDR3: CASSKDSRNQPQHF. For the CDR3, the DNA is TGTGCCAGCAGCAAGGACAGTAGGAATCAGCCCCAGCATTTT.

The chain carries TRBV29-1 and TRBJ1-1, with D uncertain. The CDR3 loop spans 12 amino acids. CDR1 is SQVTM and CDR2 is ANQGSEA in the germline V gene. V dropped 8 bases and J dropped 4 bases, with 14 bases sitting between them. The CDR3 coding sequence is TGCAGCTACGTTTATGGAGGCACTGAAGCTTTCTTT. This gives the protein CSYVYGGTEAFF. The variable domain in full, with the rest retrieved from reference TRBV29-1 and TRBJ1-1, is SAVISQKPSRDICQRGTSLTIQCQVDSQVTMMFWYRQQPGQSLTLIATANQGSEATYESGFVIDKFPISRPNLTFSTLTVSNMSPEDSSIYLCSYVYGGTEAFFGQGTRLTVV.

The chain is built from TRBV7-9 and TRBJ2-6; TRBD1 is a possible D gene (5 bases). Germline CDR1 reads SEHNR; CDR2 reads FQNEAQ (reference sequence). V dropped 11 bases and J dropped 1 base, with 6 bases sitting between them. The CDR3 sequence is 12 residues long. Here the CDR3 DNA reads TGTGCCGCAGGGTCTGGGGCCAACGTCCTGACTTTC. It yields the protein CAAGSGANVLTF.

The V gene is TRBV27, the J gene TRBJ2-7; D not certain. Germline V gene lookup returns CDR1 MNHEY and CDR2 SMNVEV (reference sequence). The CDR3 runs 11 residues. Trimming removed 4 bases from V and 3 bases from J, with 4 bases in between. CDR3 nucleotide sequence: TGTGCCAGCAGTTCCCTCTACGAGCAGTACTTC. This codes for CASSSLYEQYF.

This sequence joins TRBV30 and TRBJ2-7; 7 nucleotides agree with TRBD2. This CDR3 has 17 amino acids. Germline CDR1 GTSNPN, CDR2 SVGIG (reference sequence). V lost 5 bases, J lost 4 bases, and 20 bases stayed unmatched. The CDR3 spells CAWSQPDWRESPYEQYF. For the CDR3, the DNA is TGTGCCTGGTCCCAACCAGATTGGCGGGAGAGCCCGTACGAGCAGTACTTC.

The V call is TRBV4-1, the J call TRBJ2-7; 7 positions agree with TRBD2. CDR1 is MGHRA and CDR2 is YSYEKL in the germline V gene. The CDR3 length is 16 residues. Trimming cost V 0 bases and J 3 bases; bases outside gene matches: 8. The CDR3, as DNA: TGCGCCAGCAGCCAAGATCGGCGGGGGACCTTCTACGAGCAGTACTTC. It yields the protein CASSQDRRGTFYEQYF.

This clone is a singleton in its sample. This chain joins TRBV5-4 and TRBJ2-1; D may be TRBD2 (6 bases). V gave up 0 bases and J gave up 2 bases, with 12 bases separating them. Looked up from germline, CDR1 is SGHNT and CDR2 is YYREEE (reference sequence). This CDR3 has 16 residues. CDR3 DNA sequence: TGTGCCAGCAGCTTGGAGCCGGGACTCGCCTACAATGAGCAGTTCTTC. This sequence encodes CASSLEPGLAYNEQFF. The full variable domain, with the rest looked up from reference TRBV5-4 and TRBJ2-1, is ETGVTQSPTHLIKTRGQQVTLRCSSQSGHNTVSWYQQALGQGPQFIFQYYREEENGRGNFPPRFSGLQFPNYSSELNVNALELDDSALYLCASSLEPGLAYNEQFFGPGTRLTVL.

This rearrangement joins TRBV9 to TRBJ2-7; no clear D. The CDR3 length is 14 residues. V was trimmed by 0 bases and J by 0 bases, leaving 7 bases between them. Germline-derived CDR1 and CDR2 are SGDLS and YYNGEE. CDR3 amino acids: CASSVGYSSYEQYF. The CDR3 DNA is TGTGCCAGCAGCGTAGGGTACAGCTCCTACGAGCAGTACTTC.

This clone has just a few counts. CDR3 loop: CASSLTGGRDEQYF. CDR3 nucleotides: TGTGCCAGCAGTCTAACAGGGGGCCGGGACGAGCAGTACTTC. The V and J genes are TRBV7-9 and TRBJ2-7, with 9 positions matching TRBD1. J gave up 5 bases and V 6 bases, and 8 bases lay outside the gene matches. Germline V gene lookup returns CDR1 SEHNR and CDR2 FQNEAQ (reference sequence). CDR3 length: 14 amino acids.